These 27 T cell receptor beta chains were sequenced from one sample in a study of blood T cell repertoires in COVID-19. Assay: immunoSEQ multiplex PCR; the TCRdb copy retains only in-frame clones and omits some. This table holds a few hundred thousand clones, 88% found once. Sequenced material: PBMCs or T cells enriched from blood (not recorded which). All receptors come from a woman in her forties or fifties who had recovered from COVID-19.

This rearrangement joins TRBV28 to TRBJ1-1; no clear D. V was clipped by 6 bases and J by 0 bases, with 8 bases between them. This CDR3 has 13 amino acids. CDR1 is MDHEN and CDR2 is SYDVKM in the germline V gene. The CDR3: CASRKQLNTEAFF. The CDR3 nucleotides are TGTGCCAGCAGGAAACAGTTGAACACTGAAGCTTTCTTT.

This chain links TRBV27 with TRBJ2-5, with 8 bases lining up with TRBD2. V trimming: 6 bases; J trimming: 4 bases; junction bases outside the gene matches: 10. Germline values: CDR1 MNHEY, CDR2 SMNVEV (reference sequence). The CDR3 loop spans 15 amino acids. The CDR3 loop reads CASSLRVAGIETQYF. Here the CDR3 DNA reads TGTGCCAGCAGCCTTAGGGTAGCGGGAATAGAGACCCAGTACTTC.

This chain joins TRBV7-2 and TRBJ1-2; possible D gene TRBD1, 5 bases. CDR1 is SGHTA and CDR2 is FQGNSA in the germline V gene. The CDR3 is 15 residues long. Trimming took off 5 bases at V and 2 bases at J, with 15 bases between the two ends. Written as DNA, the CDR3 is TGTGCCAGCAGCAATGACGCGGGGCCGAACTATGGCTACACCTTC. It codes for CASSNDAGPNYGYTF.

The chain links TRBV6-5 to TRBJ2-5, with D tentatively TRBD2 (7 bases). V lost 10 bases to trimming and J lost 4 bases, with 13 bases between them. Looked up from germline, CDR1 is MNHEY and CDR2 is SVGAGI. CDR3 length: 12 amino acids. The CDR3 coding sequence is TGTGCCACCTTCGCGGGGGCAGAGACCCAGTACTTC. This codes for CATFAGAETQYF.

This clone showed up just once. J is TRBJ2-1 and V is TRBV5-4; TRBD2 aligns across 12 bases. Germline V lookup: CDR1 SGHNT, CDR2 YYREEE (reference sequence). CDR3 length: 15 residues. With 0 bases clipped from V and 8 bases from J, the junction kept 3 bases outside the gene matches. The CDR3 nucleotides read TGTGCCAGCAGCTTGGGACTAGCGGGAGCGGATGAGCAGTTCTTC. Its translation: CASSLGLAGADEQFF.

The V call is TRBV30, the J call TRBJ2-7, with a tentative D call TRBD1 (7 bases). CDR3 length: 14 amino acids. Trimming removed 0 bases from V and 7 bases from J, with 16 bases in between. Looked up from germline, CDR1 is GTSNPN and CDR2 is SVGIG (reference sequence). CDR3 loop: CAWSVGGTVREQYF. CDR3 coding DNA: TGTGCCTGGAGTGTGGGCGGGACAGTAAGGGAGCAGTACTTC.

The rearrangement uses TRBV10-3 and TRBJ1-1; D remains ambiguous. This CDR3 spans 12 amino acids. CDR1 and CDR2 from the germline V gene are ENHRY and SYGVKD. V gave up 8 bases and J gave up 2 bases, with 9 bases separating them. CDR3: CAIGRSNTEAFF. CDR3 coding DNA: TGTGCCATCGGCAGGTCCAACACTGAAGCTTTCTTT.

The rearrangement links TRBV18 to TRBJ1-1; TRBD1 might be the D (6 bases). The CDR3 is 16 residues long. The germline V and J ends were trimmed by 2 bases and 0 bases, with 13 bases remaining between them. Germline CDR1 KGHSH, CDR2 LQKENI. Here the CDR3 DNA reads TGTGCCAGCTCACCAGATTGGGGGCTCATGAACACTGAAGCTTTCTTT. Amino acid sequence: CASSPDWGLMNTEAFF.

This chain uses TRBV29-1 with TRBJ2-7, with TRBD1 matching 7 bases. CDR3 length equals 12 residues. CDR1 is SQVTM and CDR2 is ANQGSEA in the germline V gene. The V gene end was trimmed by 4 bases and the J gene end by 3 bases; junction bases not matched to a gene: 3. The CDR3 here is CSVAAGGYEQYF. In DNA form, the CDR3 reads TGCAGCGTTGCGGCAGGGGGCTACGAGCAGTACTTC.

This clone was observed a few times. The chain links TRBV5-1 to TRBJ1-4; D possibly corresponds to TRBD1 (6 bases). Germline lookup yields CDR1 SGHRS and CDR2 YFSETQ. The CDR3 covers 18 residues. V gave up 3 bases and J gave up 4 bases, with 22 bases separating them. CDR3 sequence: CASSSTTPGGHVNEKLFF. The CDR3 DNA reads as TGCGCCAGCAGCTCCACAACCCCGGGGGGACACGTTAATGAAAAACTGTTTTTT.

The chain uses TRBV18 and TRBJ1-5; 7 bases are a match to TRBD1. The CDR3 totals 16 residues. After removal of 5 bases from V and 4 bases from J, the junction contained 11 bases not matched to a gene. Germline V gene lookup returns CDR1 KGHSH and CDR2 LQKENI. CDR3 region: CASSFSTTGWNQPQHF. The CDR3 DNA follows: TGTGCCAGCTCATTTTCGACGACAGGGTGGAATCAGCCCCAGCATTTT.

The chain carries TRBV5-4 and TRBJ1-2, with no clear D. The CDR3 loop spans 14 amino acids. The germline CDR1 and CDR2 sequences are SGHNT and YYREEE (reference sequence). Trimming cost V 5 bases and J 6 bases, with 17 bases left between them. The CDR3 DNA follows: TGTGCCAGCAGTCGGACTTTCATGCGGGATGGCTACACCTTC. Amino acid sequence: CASSRTFMRDGYTF.

The rearrangement links TRBV24-1 to TRBJ2-7, with D possibly TRBD2 on 5 matching bases. Per germline, CDR1 KGHDR and CDR2 SFDVKD. V lost 7 bases to trimming and J lost 4 bases, with 13 bases between them. The CDR3 runs 13 residues. CDR3 nucleotides: TGTGCCACCAGCGGCGGACGGGGTTACGAGCAGTACTTC. It encodes CATSGGRGYEQYF.

The chain joins TRBV29-1 to TRBJ2-2; D may be TRBD1 (5 bases). The germline gives CDR1 SQVTM, CDR2 ANQGSEA. The CDR3 is 14 residues long. V dropped 4 bases and J dropped 1 base, with 10 bases sitting between them. The chain's CDR3 is CSVAGHRNTGELFF. The CDR3, as DNA: TGCAGCGTTGCCGGACATAGGAACACCGGGGAGCTGTTTTTT.

This CDR3 reads CASSHRTSGRSTDTQYF. The CDR3 DNA is TGTGCCAGCAGCCACCGGACTAGCGGGAGGAGCACAGATACGCAGTATTTT. The V gene is TRBV11-2, the J gene TRBJ2-3; TRBD2 aligns across 14 bases. Per germline, CDR1 SGHAT and CDR2 FQNNGV. V shed 5 bases and J 0 bases; nucleotides not matched to a gene: 4. This CDR3 is 17 amino acids long.

This rearrangement joins TRBV3-1 (or the pseudogene TRBV3-2) to TRBJ2-7; 8 bases agree with TRBD1. Germline values: CDR1 LGHDT, CDR2 YNNKEL (reference sequence). The CDR3 sequence is 17 residues long. Trimming at V came to 4 bases and at J to 1 base, leaving 12 bases not matched to a gene. The CDR3 DNA follows: TGTGCCAGCAGCCTCGTAAACCGACAGGGGAGATCCTACGAGCAGTACTTC. Protein: CASSLVNRQGRSYEQYF.

The CDR3 is CASSIEVASNNEQFF. The CDR3 DNA follows: TGTGCCAGTAGTATAGAGGTAGCTTCGAACAATGAGCAGTTCTTC. This rearrangement joins TRBV19 to TRBJ2-1, with D uncertain. The germline V gene encodes CDR1 LNHDA and CDR2 SQIVND (reference sequence). V lost 0 bases and J lost 5, with 11 bases in between. The CDR3 is made up of 15 amino acids.

Only one count was recorded for this clone. CDR3 in amino acids: CASSPPTYSSPYNEQFF. CDR3 in DNA: TGTGCCAGCAGCCCCCCTACTTACAGCTCCCCCTACAATGAGCAGTTCTTC. This chain links TRBV9 with TRBJ2-1, with D hard to call. Trimming stripped 4 bases from V and 2 bases from J, with 19 bases between. The CDR3 is 17 amino acids. Germline CDR1 reads SGDLS; CDR2 reads YYNGEE.

The chain employs TRBV10-2 and TRBJ2-5, with D perhaps matching TRBD2 (6 bases). Germline CDR1 WSHSY, CDR2 SAAADI. The CDR3 spans 13 residues. V was pared by 3 bases and J by 7 bases, with 12 bases between. CDR3 amino acids: CASSESVGRTQYF. The CDR3 nucleotides are TGCGCCAGCAGTGAAAGTGTCGGGAGGACCCAGTACTTC.

This chain uses TRBV4-2 with TRBJ2-4; possible D gene TRBD2, 6 bases. The germline V gene has CDR1 LGHNA and CDR2 YNFKEQ. Trimming cost V 0 bases and J 8 bases, with 17 bases left between them. This CDR3 contains 16 residues. The CDR3 region is CASSQEYKGTRDIQYF. The CDR3 DNA reads as TGTGCCAGCAGCCAAGAATATAAGGGGACTCGGGACATTCAGTACTTC.

This clone was recorded only once. The CDR3 DNA sequence: TGTGCCAGCAGTACCGGGTTAGAGGTTAATGGAACTAATGAAAAACTGTTTTTT. Amino acids: CASSTGLEVNGTNEKLFF. The chain recombines TRBV28 with TRBJ1-4; D is uncertain. Germline CDR1 reads MDHEN; CDR2 reads SYDVKM. V shed 5 bases and J shed 1 base, with 20 bases lying between them. The CDR3 runs 18 residues.

The gene calls are TRBV11-2 and TRBJ2-1, with 7 bases fitting TRBD1. The length of the CDR3 is 17 residues. Germline V gene lookup returns CDR1 SGHAT and CDR2 FQNNGV. V gave up 4 bases and J gave up 4 bases; unmatched junction bases: 13. The CDR3: CASSSHQGELRYNEQFF. For the CDR3, the DNA is TGTGCCAGCAGCTCTCACCAGGGGGAACTCAGGTACAATGAGCAGTTCTTC.

The CDR3 loop reads CAWSVLGGANYGYTF. CDR3 DNA sequence: TGTGCCTGGAGTGTTTTGGGGGGGGCTAACTATGGCTACACCTTC. This chain joins TRBV30 and TRBJ1-2, with a tentative D call TRBD1 (5 bases). The CDR3 has 15 residues. V lost 0 bases, J lost 0 bases, and 11 bases lay in between. Germline CDR1 GTSNPN, CDR2 SVGIG (reference sequence).

This clone has only one observation. The gene calls are TRBV9 and TRBJ2-2; 11 bases match TRBD2. The CDR3 spans 15 residues. Trimming cost V 5 bases and J 3 bases; bases outside gene matches: 3. The germline gives CDR1 SGDLS, CDR2 YYNGEE. The CDR3, as DNA: TGTGCCAGCAGTGAACTAGCGGGGGACACCGGGGAGCTGTTTTTT. Protein: CASSELAGDTGELFF.

This clone turned up a few times. The gene calls are TRBV18 and TRBJ1-5; 10 bases are shared with TRBD1. Germline V gene sequence: CDR1 KGHSH, CDR2 LQKENI. The V and J ends lost 8 bases and 7 bases, in that order; junction bases with no gene match: 8. The length of the CDR3 is 14 residues. The CDR3: CASTKTGGLQPQHF. The DNA of the CDR3 is TGTGCCAGCACTAAGACAGGGGGCTTACAGCCCCAGCATTTT.

V gene TRBV27 combines with J gene TRBJ2-7; 10 nucleotides line up with TRBD2. This CDR3 contains 16 residues. V lost 5 bases, J lost 7 bases, and 14 bases stayed unmatched. Per the germline V gene, CDR1 is MNHEY and CDR2 is SMNVEV (reference sequence). Written as DNA, the CDR3 is TGTGCCAGCAGTCCCTTCGTTAGCGGGAGGAGCGGGGAGCAGTACTTC. Translation gives CASSPFVSGRSGEQYF.

This sequence joins TRBV4-2 and TRBJ1-5; tentative D call: TRBD1 (6 bases). The CDR3 has 16 amino acids. The ends were cut back, 0 bases at V and 7 bases at J, with 16 bases in the middle. Germline lookup yields CDR1 LGHNA and CDR2 YNFKEQ. Here the CDR3 DNA reads TGTGCCAGCAGCCAAGATACGGGCAGGGGCCAGCAGCCCCAGCATTTT. This encodes CASSQDTGRGQQPQHF.